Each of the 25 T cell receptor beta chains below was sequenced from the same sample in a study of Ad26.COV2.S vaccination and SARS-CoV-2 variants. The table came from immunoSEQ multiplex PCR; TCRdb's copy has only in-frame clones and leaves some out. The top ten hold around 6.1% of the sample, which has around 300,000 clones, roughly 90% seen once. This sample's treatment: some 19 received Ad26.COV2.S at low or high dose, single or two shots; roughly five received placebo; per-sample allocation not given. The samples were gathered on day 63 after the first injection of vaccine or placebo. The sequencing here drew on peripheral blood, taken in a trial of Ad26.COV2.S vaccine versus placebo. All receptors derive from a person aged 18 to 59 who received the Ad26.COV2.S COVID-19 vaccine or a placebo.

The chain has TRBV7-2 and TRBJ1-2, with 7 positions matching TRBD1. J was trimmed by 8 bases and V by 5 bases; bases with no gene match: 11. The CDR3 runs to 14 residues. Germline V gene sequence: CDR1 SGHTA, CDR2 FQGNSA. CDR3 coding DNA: TGTGCCAGCAGCCCAGGGACAGCCGCGAGGGGCTACACCTTC. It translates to CASSPGTAARGYTF.

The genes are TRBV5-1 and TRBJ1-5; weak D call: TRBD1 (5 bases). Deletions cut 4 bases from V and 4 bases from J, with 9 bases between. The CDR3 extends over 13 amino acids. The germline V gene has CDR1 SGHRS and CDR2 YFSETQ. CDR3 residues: CASSNTGNQPQHF. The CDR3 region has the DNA TGCGCCAGCAGCAACACAGGAAATCAGCCCCAGCATTTT.

Here the CDR3 DNA reads TGTGCCTGGAATATGGGACAGGGAATTCAGACCCAGTACTTC. Protein sequence: CAWNMGQGIQTQYF. The rearrangement joins TRBV30 to TRBJ2-5, with 9 bases identical to TRBD1. The length of the CDR3 is 14 residues. Germline V CDR1 and CDR2: GTSNPN, SVGIG (reference sequence). V was pared by 4 bases and J by 6 bases, with 9 bases of the junction left unmatched.

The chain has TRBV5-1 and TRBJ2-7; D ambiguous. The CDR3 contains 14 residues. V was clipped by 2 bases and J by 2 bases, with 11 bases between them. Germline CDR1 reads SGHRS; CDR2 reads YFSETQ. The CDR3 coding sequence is TGCGCCAGCAGCTTAGGCCAGGTCGCCTACGAGCAGTACTTC. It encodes CASSLGQVAYEQYF.

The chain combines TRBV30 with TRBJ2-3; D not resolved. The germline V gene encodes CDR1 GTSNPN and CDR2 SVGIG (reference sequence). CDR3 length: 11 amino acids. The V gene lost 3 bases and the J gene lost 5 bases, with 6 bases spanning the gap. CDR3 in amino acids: CAWRSRDTQYF. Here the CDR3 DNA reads TGTGCCTGGAGGTCCCGAGATACGCAGTATTTT.

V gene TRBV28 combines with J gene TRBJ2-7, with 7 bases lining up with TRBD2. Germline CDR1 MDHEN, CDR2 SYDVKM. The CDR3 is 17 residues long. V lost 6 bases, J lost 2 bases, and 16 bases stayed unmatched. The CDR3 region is CASRSPGRGGKAYEQYF. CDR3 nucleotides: TGTGCCAGCAGATCTCCGGGTCGCGGGGGTAAAGCCTACGAGCAGTACTTC.

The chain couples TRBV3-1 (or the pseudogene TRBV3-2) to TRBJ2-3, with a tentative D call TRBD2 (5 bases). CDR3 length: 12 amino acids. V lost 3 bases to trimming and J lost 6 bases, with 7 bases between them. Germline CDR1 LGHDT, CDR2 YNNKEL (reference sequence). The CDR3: CASSHGGDTQYF. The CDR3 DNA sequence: TGTGCCAGCAGCCACGGCGGGGATACGCAGTATTTT.

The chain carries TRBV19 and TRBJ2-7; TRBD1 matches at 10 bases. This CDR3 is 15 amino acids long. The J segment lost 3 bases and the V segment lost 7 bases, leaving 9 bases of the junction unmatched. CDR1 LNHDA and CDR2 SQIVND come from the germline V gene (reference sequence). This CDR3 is CASKGPGQGNYEQYF. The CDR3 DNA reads TGTGCCAGTAAGGGTCCGGGACAGGGGAACTACGAGCAGTACTTC.

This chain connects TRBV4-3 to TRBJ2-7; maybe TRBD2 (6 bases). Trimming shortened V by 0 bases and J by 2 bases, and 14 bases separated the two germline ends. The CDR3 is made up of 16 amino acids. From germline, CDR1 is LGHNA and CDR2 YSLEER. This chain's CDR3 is CASSQEISGAPYEQYF. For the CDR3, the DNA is TGCGCCAGCAGCCAAGAGATTAGCGGAGCCCCCTACGAGCAGTACTTC.

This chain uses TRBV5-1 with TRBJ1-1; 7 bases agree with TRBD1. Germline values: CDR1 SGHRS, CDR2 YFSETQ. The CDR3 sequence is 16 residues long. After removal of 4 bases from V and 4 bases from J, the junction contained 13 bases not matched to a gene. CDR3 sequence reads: CASSPAQLTGVTEAFF. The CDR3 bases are TGCGCCAGCAGCCCCGCCCAACTAACAGGGGTCACTGAAGCTTTCTTT.

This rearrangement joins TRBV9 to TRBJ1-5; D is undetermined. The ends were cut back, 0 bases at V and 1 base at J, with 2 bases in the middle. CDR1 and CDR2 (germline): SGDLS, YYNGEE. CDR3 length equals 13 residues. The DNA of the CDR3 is TGTGCCAGCAGCGTAGAAAGCAATCAGCCCCAGCATTTT. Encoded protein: CASSVESNQPQHF.

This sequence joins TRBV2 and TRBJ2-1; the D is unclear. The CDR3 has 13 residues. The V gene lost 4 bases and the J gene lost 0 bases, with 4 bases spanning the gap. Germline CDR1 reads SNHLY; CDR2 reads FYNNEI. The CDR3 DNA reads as TGTGCCAGCAGTGGAGCCTCCTACAATGAGCAGTTCTTC. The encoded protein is CASSGASYNEQFF. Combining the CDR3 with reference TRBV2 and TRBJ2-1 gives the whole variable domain EPEVTQTPSHQVTQMGQEVILRCVPISNHLYFYWYRQILGQKVEFLVSFYNNEISEKSEIFDDQFSVERPDGSNFTLKIRSTKLEDSAMYFCASSGASYNEQFFGPGTRLTVL.

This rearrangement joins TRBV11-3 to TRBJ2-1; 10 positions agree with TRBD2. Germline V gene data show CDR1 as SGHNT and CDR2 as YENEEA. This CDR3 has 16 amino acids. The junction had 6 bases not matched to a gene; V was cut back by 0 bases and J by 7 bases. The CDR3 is CASSLDPPGLANEQFF. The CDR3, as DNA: TGTGCCAGCAGCTTAGATCCACCGGGACTAGCGAATGAGCAGTTCTTC.

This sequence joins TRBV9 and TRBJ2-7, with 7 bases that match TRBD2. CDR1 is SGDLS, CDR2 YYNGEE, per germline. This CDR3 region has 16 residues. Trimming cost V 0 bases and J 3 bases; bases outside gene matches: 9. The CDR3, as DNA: TGTGCCAGCAGCGTAGAAGGGACTACTCCGGACTACGAGCAGTACTTC. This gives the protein CASSVEGTTPDYEQYF.

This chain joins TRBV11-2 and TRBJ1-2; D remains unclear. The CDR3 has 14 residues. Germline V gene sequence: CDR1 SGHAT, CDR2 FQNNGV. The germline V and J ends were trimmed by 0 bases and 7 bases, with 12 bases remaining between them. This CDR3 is CASSLERTGLGYTF. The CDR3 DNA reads TGTGCCAGCAGCTTAGAACGGACCGGGCTTGGCTACACCTTC.

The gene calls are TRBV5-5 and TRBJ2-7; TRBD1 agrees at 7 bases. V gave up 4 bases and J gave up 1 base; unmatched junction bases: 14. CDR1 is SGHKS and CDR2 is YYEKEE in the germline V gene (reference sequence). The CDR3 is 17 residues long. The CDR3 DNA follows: TGTGCCAGCAGCCCTATACCGACAGGGTTAAGGTCCTACGAGCAGTACTTC. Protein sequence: CASSPIPTGLRSYEQYF.

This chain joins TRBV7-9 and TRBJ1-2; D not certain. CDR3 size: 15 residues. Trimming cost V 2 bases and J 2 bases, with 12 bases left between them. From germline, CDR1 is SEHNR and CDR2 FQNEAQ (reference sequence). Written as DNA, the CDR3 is TGTGCCAGCAGCTTAAATCTTAGGGAAAACTATGGCTACACCTTC. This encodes CASSLNLRENYGYTF. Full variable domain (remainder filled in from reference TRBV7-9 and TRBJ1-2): DTGVSQNPRHKITKRGQNVTFRCDPISEHNRLYWYRQTLGQGPEFLTYFQNEAQLEKSRLLSDRFSAERPKGSFSTLEIQRTEQGDSAMYLCASSLNLRENYGYTFGSGTRLTVV.

The CDR3 sequence is CASSYRDTYEQYF. The CDR3 nucleotides are TGTGCCAGCAGTTACCGGGACACCTACGAGCAGTACTTC. The gene calls are TRBV6-2 or TRBV6-3 and TRBJ2-7; possibly TRBD1 for D (6 bases). Trimming cost V 2 bases and J 2 bases, with 7 bases left between them. The germline V gene encodes CDR1 MNHEY and CDR2 SVGEGT. This CDR3 contains 13 residues.

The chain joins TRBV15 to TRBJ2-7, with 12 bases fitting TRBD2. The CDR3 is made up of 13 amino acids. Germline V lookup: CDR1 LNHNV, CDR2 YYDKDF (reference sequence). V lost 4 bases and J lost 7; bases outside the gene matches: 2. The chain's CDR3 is CATSIGLAGEQYF. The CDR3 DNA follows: TGTGCCACCAGCATTGGACTAGCGGGGGAGCAGTACTTC.

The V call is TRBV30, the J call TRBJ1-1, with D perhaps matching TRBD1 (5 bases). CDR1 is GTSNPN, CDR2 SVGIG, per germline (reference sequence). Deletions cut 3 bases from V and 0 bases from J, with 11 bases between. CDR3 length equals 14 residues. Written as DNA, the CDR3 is TGTGCCTGGAGGAACAGGAGGGTGAACACTGAAGCTTTCTTT. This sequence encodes CAWRNRRVNTEAFF.

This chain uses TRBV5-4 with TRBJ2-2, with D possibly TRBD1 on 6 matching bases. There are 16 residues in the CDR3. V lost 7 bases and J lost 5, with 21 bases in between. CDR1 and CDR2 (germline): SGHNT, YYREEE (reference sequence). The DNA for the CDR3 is TGTGCCAGCCACTTGCAGGGGCAGGGCAGAACCGGGGAGCTGTTTTTT. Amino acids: CASHLQGQGRTGELFF. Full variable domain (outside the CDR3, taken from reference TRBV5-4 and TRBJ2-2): ETGVTQSPTHLIKTRGQQVTLRCSSQSGHNTVSWYQQALGQGPQFIFQYYREEENGRGNFPPRFSGLQFPNYSSELNVNALELDDSALYLCASHLQGQGRTGELFFGEGSRLTVL.

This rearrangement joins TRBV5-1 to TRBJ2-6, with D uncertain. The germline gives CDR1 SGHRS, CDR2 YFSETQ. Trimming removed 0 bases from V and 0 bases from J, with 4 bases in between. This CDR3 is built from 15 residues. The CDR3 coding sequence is TGCGCCAGCAGCTTGGACCTCTCTGGGGCCAACGTCCTGACTTTC. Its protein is CASSLDLSGANVLTF.

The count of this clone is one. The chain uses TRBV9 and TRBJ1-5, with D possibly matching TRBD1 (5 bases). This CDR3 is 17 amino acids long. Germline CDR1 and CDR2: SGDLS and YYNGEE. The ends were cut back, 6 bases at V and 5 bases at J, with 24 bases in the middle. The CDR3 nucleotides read TGTGCCAGCACCTATACGGGACCCCCTCGGCGGTATCAGCCCCAGCATTTT. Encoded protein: CASTYTGPPRRYQPQHF.

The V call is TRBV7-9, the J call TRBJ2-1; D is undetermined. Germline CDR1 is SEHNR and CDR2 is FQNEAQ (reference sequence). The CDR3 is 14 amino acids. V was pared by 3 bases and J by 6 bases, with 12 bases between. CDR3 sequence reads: CASSFPTRTNEQFF. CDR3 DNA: TGTGCCAGCAGCTTCCCGACCAGAACCAATGAGCAGTTCTTC.

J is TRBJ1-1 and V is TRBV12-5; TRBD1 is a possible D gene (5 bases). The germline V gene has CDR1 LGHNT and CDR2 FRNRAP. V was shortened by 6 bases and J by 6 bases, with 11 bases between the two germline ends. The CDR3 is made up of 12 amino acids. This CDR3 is CASGWTPAEAFF. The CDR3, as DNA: TGTGCTAGTGGGTGGACACCCGCTGAAGCTTTCTTT.